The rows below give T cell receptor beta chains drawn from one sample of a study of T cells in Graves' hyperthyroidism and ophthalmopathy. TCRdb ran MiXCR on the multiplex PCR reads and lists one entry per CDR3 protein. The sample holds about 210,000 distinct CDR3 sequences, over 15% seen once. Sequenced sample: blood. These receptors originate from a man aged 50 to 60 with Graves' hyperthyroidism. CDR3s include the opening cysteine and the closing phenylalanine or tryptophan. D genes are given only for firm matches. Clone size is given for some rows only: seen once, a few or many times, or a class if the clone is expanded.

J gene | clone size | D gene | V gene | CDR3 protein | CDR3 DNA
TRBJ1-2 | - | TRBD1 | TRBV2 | CASSETRQGPGYTF | TGTGCCAGCAGTGAGACCCGACAGGGCCCAGGCTACACCTTC
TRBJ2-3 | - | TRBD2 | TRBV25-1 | CASSEFFLADSTDTQYF | TGTGCCAGCAGTGAGTTTTTCCTAGCGGATAGCACAGATACGCAGTATTTT
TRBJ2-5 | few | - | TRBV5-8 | CASSLVSGETQYF | TGTGCCAGCAGCTTGGTTTCCGGCGAGACCCAGTACTTC
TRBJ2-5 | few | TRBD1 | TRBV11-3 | CASSKRDSQETQYF | TGTGCCAGCAGCAAAAGGGACAGCCAAGAGACCCAGTACTTC
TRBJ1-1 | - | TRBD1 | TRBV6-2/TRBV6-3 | CASREGQGFGSTEASF | TGTGCCAGCAGAGAGGGACAGGGGTTTGGTAGCACTGAAGCTTCCTTT
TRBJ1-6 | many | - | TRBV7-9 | CASTLGGANSPLHF | TGTGCCAGCACCCTAGGGGGGGCTAATTCACCCCTCCACTTT
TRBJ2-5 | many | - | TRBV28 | CASGSGRTYQETQYF | TGTGCCAGTGGATCGGGACGGACGTACCAAGAGACCCAGTACTTC
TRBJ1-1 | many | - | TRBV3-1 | CASSQVENTEAFF | TGTGCCAGCAGCCAAGTAGAGAACACTGAAGCTTTCTTT
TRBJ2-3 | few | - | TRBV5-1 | CASSFRDTAYTDTQYF | TGCGCCAGCAGCTTCCGGGACACCGCCTACACAGATACGCAGTATTTT
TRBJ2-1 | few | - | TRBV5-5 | CASSLIRENEQFF | TGTGCCAGCAGCTTGATTCGGGAAAATGAGCAGTTCTTC
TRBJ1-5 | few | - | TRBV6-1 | CASSPWGGLNQPQHF | TGTGCCAGCAGCCCCTGGGGGGGCCTCAATCAGCCCCAGCATTTT
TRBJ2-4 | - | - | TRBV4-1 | CASSQVAAQINIQYF | TGCGCCAGCAGCCAAGTAGCGGCCCAAATAAACATTCAGTACTTC
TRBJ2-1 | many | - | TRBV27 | CASSLWAGAWDNEQFF | TGTGCCAGCAGTTTATGGGCGGGGGCCTGGGACAATGAGCAGTTCTTC
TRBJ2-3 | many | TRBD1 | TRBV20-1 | CSSTGGLTDTQYF | TGCAGTTCGACAGGGGGGTTGACAGATACGCAGTATTTT
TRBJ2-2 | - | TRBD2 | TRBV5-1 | CASSSQAGDTGELFF | TGCGCCAGCAGCTCGCAAGCGGGAGATACCGGGGAGCTGTTTTTT
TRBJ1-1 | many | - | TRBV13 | CASSLRDQRRTEAFF | TGTGCCAGCAGCTTACGGGACCAGAGGAGGACTGAAGCTTTCTTT
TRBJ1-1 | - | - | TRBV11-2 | CASSFDYRGRAAFF | TGTGCCAGCAGCTTCGATTATCGGGGCCGAGCGGCTTTCTTT
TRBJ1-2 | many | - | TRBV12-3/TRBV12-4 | CASSLGANYGYTF | TGTGCCAGCAGTTTGGGGGCCAACTATGGCTACACCTTC
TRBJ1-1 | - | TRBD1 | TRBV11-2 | CASSLLQGTLGEAFF | TGTGCCAGCAGCTTATTACAGGGGACGTTGGGTGAAGCTTTCTTT
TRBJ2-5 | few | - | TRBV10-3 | CATTSGETQYF | TGTGCCACCACGTCTGGGGAGACCCAGTACTTC
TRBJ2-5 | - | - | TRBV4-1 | CASSQVWASVKETQYF | TGCGCCAGCAGCCAAGTATGGGCTAGCGTTAAAGAGACCCAGTACTTC
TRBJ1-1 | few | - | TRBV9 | CASSPMANTEAFF | TGTGCCAGCAGCCCTATGGCGAACACTGAAGCTTTCTTT
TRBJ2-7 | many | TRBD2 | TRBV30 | CAWSPPGLALTKEQYF | TGTGCCTGGAGTCCGCCGGGACTAGCGCTCACGAAGGAGCAGTACTTC
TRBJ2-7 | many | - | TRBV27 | CASSHSAAHYEQYF | TGTGCCAGCAGTCACTCGGCTGCGCACTACGAGCAGTACTTC
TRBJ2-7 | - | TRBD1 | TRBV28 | CASIPGQGGPYEQYF | TGTGCCAGCATTCCGGGACAGGGGGGGCCCTACGAGCAGTACTTC
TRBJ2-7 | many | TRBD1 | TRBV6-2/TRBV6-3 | CASSPSDRGTHEQYF | TGTGCCAGCAGCCCCTCGGACAGGGGAACACACGAGCAGTACTTC
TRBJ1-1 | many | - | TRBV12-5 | CASGLVLAELNTEAFF | TGTGCTAGTGGTTTGGTACTGGCAGAGTTGAACACTGAAGCTTTCTTT
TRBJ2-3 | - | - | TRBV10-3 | CAISEGDSTDTQYF | TGTGCCATCAGTGAGGGGGACTCCACAGATACGCAGTATTTT
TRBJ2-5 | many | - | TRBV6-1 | CASTAQAANEETQYF | TGTGCCAGCACCGCCCAAGCGGCAAACGAAGAGACCCAGTACTTC
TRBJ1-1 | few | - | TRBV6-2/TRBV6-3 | CASTTQAGNTEAFF | TGTGCCAGCACCACCCAAGCGGGGAACACTGAAGCTTTCTTT